Listed below are T cell receptor beta chains from one sample, sequenced in a study of blood T cell repertoires in COVID-19. Assay: immunoSEQ multiplex PCR; the TCRdb copy retains only in-frame clones and omits some. The table shows about 430,000 clones, with roughly 84% occurring only once. Sequenced material: PBMCs or T cells enriched from blood (not recorded which). The receptors stem from a woman aged 18-29 years who had been exposed to COVID-19. CDR3s include the opening cysteine and the closing phenylalanine or tryptophan. D genes are given only for firm matches. A row's size may be missing; if present it is once, few, many or a size class.

TRBV29-1,TRBJ1-2,TRBD1,NA,TGCAGCGTCCAAGGGGGCGCCGATGGCTACACCTTC,CSVQGGADGYTF
TRBV2,TRBJ1-4,NA,NA,TGTGCCAGCAGTGAAGCGGGGGGGCTTGCAACTAATGAAAAACTGTTTTTT,CASSEAGGLATNEKLFF
TRBV4-2,TRBJ2-7,TRBD1,few,TGTGCCAGCAGCCAGGAGCCGCCGGGACAGGGGAATGACGAGCAGTACTTC,CASSQEPPGQGNDEQYF
TRBV5-1,TRBJ1-2,TRBD1,once,TGCGCCAGCAGCTTGGCTGGACAGGGGCACTATGGCTACACCTTC,CASSLAGQGHYGYTF
TRBV18,TRBJ1-4,TRBD1,NA,TGTGCCAGCTCACCGGGACAGGTGAATGAAAAACTGTTTTTT,CASSPGQVNEKLFF
TRBV11-2,TRBJ2-3,TRBD2,few,TGTGCCAGCAGCTCCCAATGGACTAGCGGGGGCGCAGATACGCAGTATTTT,CASSSQWTSGGADTQYF
TRBV6-5,TRBJ2-5,NA,NA,TGTGCCAGCAGTTACGATCGGAGCGGGGACAAAGAGACCCAGTACTTC,CASSYDRSGDKETQYF
TRBV2,TRBJ2-5,NA,NA,TGTGCCAGCACCCCTCAGGGAACTTCCCAAGAGACCCAGTACTTC,CASTPQGTSQETQYF
TRBV28,TRBJ2-7,NA,NA,TGTGCCAGCCGCGGGCCGGACAGTTCCCACGAGCAGTACTTC,CASRGPDSSHEQYF
TRBV24-1,TRBJ2-5,NA,NA,TGTGCCACCAGTGACCCTCTCCAAGAGACCCAGTACTTC,CATSDPLQETQYF
TRBV5-1,TRBJ2-1,TRBD2,NA,TGCGCCAGCAGCTTAGAACCAAGGACTAGCGGGATCATCGATGAGCAGTTCTTC,CASSLEPRTSGIIDEQFF
TRBV11-2,TRBJ2-2,TRBD2,few,TGTGCCAGCAGCCGAGGGACTAGCGGGAGGGTGGGGGAGCTGTTTTTT,CASSRGTSGRVGELFF
TRBV7-8,TRBJ2-7,TRBD2,NA,TGTGCCAGCAGCTCCCGGACTAGCGGGGTCGAATACGAGCAGTACTTC,CASSSRTSGVEYEQYF
TRBV6-1,TRBJ1-3,TRBD1,NA,TGTGCCAGCAGTGATTCCGGGACAGGGATCTCTGGAAACACCATATATTTT,CASSDSGTGISGNTIYF
TRBV11-3,TRBJ1-6,NA,few,TGTGCCAGCAGCCTCACAGGGAATAATTCACCCCTCCACTTT,CASSLTGNNSPLHF
TRBV7-8,TRBJ1-3,NA,NA,TGTGCCAGCAGCCCACTGAGCTCTGGAAACACCATATATTTT,CASSPLSSGNTIYF
TRBV6-5,TRBJ2-2,TRBD1,NA,TGTGCCAGCACAACCGACAGGGGGCCAACCGGGGAGCTGTTTTTT,CASTTDRGPTGELFF
TRBV27,TRBJ1-1,TRBD1,NA,TGTGCCAGCAGCAGGGGACAGACGAACACTGAAGCTTTCTTT,CASSRGQTNTEAFF
TRBV6-1,TRBJ2-7,NA,few,TGTGCCAGCAGTGAACCGGTGAGGAGCTACGAGCAGTACTTC,CASSEPVRSYEQYF
TRBV10-3,TRBJ1-1,NA,NA,TGTGCCATCAGTGAACAAATGACAGGGAACACTGAAGCTTTCTTT,CAISEQMTGNTEAFF
TRBV7-2,TRBJ2-1,TRBD2,NA,TGTGCCAGCAGCTTATCTAGCGGGGGACCTTCATCCCACAATGAGCAGTTCTTC,CASSLSSGGPSSHNEQFF
TRBV5-4,TRBJ1-4,NA,once,TGTGCCAGCAGCTTACAGGGAAAGCCAACTAATGAAAAACTGTTTTTT,CASSLQGKPTNEKLFF
TRBV5-4,TRBJ2-3,TRBD2,once,TGTGCCAGCAGCCGTGGGGGGGGGACTAGCTTCACAGATACGCAGTATTTT,CASSRGGGTSFTDTQYF
TRBV19,TRBJ2-3,NA,few,TGTGCCAGTAGCCCTCTCGGGGCAGATACGCAGTATTTT,CASSPLGADTQYF
TRBV7-2,TRBJ2-5,NA,NA,TGTGCCAGCAGCTTAGGCAGGGCAGAGACCCAGTACTTC,CASSLGRAETQYF
TRBV5-1,TRBJ2-5,TRBD1,NA,TGCGCCAGCAGCTTCGGGACAGGGACTATACAAGAGACCCAGTACTTC,CASSFGTGTIQETQYF
TRBV7-9,TRBJ2-7,TRBD2,NA,TGTGCCAGCAGCCCGCGACTAGCGGGAGCTCGCGAGCAGTACTTC,CASSPRLAGAREQYF
TRBV30,TRBJ1-2,NA,NA,TGTGCCTGGGGGGGGCGCAGGGGCTATGGCTACACCTTC,CAWGGRRGYGYTF
TRBV7-8,TRBJ2-1,NA,once,TGTGCCAGCAGCGCAGGACTGACAGGCGCGGAGCAGTTCTTC,CASSAGLTGAEQFF
TRBV5-6,TRBJ1-6,NA,NA,TGTGCCAGCAGCGGGGGGTCGGAGGTTCCTTATAATTCACCCCTCCACTTT,CASSGGSEVPYNSPLHF
TRBV15,TRBJ1-5,NA,NA,TGTGCCAGTGGGGGGAGTCAGCCCCAGCATTTT,CASGGSQPQHF
TRBV5-5,TRBJ2-1,NA,NA,TGTGCCAGCAGCCGGGTGGTACAGGGATACAATGAGCAGTTCTTC,CASSRVVQGYNEQFF